Listed here are 17 T cell receptor beta chains from one sample, sequenced in a study of shared clonotypes between healthy human individuals. Data came from immunoSEQ multiplex PCR; TCRdb stores just in-frame clones and leaves some out. The data show about 700,000 clones, about 74% seen once. The specimen was memory CD4+ T cells sorted from blood. Subset defined: CD45RA-negative fraction. The receptors come from a woman aged 25 to 39 in good health.

A single count supports this clone. The V gene is TRBV5-4, the J gene TRBJ1-4, with 9 bases that match TRBD1. Germline CDR1 and CDR2: SGHNT and YYREEE (reference sequence). The CDR3 totals 15 residues. V lost 2 bases to trimming and J lost 6 bases; unmatched junction nucleotides: 5. This CDR3 is CASSFGGQGYEKLFF. The CDR3 DNA sequence: TGTGCCAGCAGCTTTGGGGGACAGGGTTATGAAAAACTGTTTTTT.

This clone was seen only a few times. The V call is TRBV9, the J call TRBJ1-5; D gene unclear. Trimming pared 3 bases from V and 0 bases from J, leaving 7 bases between. The CDR3 is 14 residues long. Looked up from germline, CDR1 is SGDLS and CDR2 is YYNGEE. The CDR3 loop is CASSGANSNQPQHF. For the CDR3, the DNA is TGTGCCAGCAGCGGGGCAAATAGCAATCAGCCCCAGCATTTT. The entire variable domain, with the rest obtained from reference TRBV9 and TRBJ1-5, is as follows: DSGVTQTPKHLITATGQRVTLRCSPRSGDLSVYWYQQSLDQGLQFLIQYYNGEERAKGNILERFSAQQFPDLHSELNLSSLELGDSALYFCASSGANSNQPQHFGDGTRLSIL.

In this sample, this clone turned up a few times. The V gene is TRBV4-1, the J gene TRBJ2-3; 7 nucleotides match TRBD2. Losses at the gene ends were 4 bases for V and 2 bases for J; bases not matched to a gene: 21. The CDR3 runs to 20 residues. In germline, CDR1 is MGHRA, CDR2 YSYEKL. CDR3 sequence: CASSRKRVGTISSATDTQYF. The CDR3 DNA sequence: TGCGCCAGCAGCCGAAAGAGAGTGGGGACTATTTCTTCCGCCACAGATACGCAGTATTTT.

This clone was seen at least ten times. This sequence joins TRBV29-1 and TRBJ1-1; D remains unclear. CDR3 length: 12 residues. Germline V gene lookup returns CDR1 SQVTM and CDR2 ANQGSEA. The V gene lost 5 bases and the J gene lost 7 bases, with 14 bases spanning the gap. CDR3 in amino acids: CSVKVRRLEAFF. The CDR3 nucleotides are TGCAGCGTTAAGGTCAGACGTCTTGAAGCTTTCTTT.

The chain combines TRBV30 with TRBJ1-1, with a weak D call TRBD1 (6 bases). From germline, CDR1 is GTSNPN and CDR2 SVGIG (reference sequence). The V gene lost 7 bases and the J gene lost 6 bases, with 21 bases spanning the gap. The CDR3 covers 14 residues. The CDR3 nucleotides read TGTGCCTTCCAACAGGGTATAAGGCACCCTGAAGCTTTCTTT. It translates to CAFQQGIRHPEAFF.

Worth noting for this clone: Other DNA sequences in the same sample also yield this CDR3. The chain links TRBV29-1 to TRBJ2-1; possible D gene TRBD2, 5 bases. This CDR3 spans 11 amino acids. V was cut by 4 bases and J by 7 bases, with 8 bases left in between. Germline assignment: CDR1 SQVTM and CDR2 ANQGSEA. CDR3 sequence (DNA): TGCAGCGTTGCGAGGGTGAATGAGCAGTTCTTC. Amino acids: CSVARVNEQFF.

V gene TRBV6-1 combines with J gene TRBJ2-1; TRBD2 matches 8 bases. CDR3 length equals 16 residues. Germline loops: CDR1 MNHNS, CDR2 SASEGT. V gave up 2 bases and J gave up 0 bases; unmatched junction bases: 3. The CDR3 sequence is CASSEKSGSSYNEQFF. The CDR3 DNA is TGTGCCAGCAGTGAAAAAAGCGGGAGCTCCTACAATGAGCAGTTCTTC.

The rearrangement uses TRBV28 and TRBJ1-5, with D uncertain. The V gene's germline CDR1 is MDHEN and CDR2 SYDVKM. The CDR3 is 16 amino acids. The V and J ends lost 7 bases and 3 bases respectively, with 19 bases between them. The CDR3 DNA sequence: TGTGCCAGCATTCCTTTTTTCCGGTCAGTCAATCAGCCCCAGCATTTT. Protein: CASIPFFRSVNQPQHF.

With respect to this clone: The same CDR3 can be traced to other DNA sequences in this sample. This chain connects TRBV28 to TRBJ1-2; D gene uncertain. The CDR3 has 13 amino acids. V lost 3 bases, J lost 3 bases, and 8 bases lay in between. The germline CDR1 and CDR2 sequences are MDHEN and SYDVKM. DNA of the CDR3: TGTGCCAGCAGTTTTGGGAGGGACTATGGCTACACCTTC. Residues: CASSFGRDYGYTF.

The chain couples TRBV6-6 to TRBJ1-2, with D possibly matching TRBD1 (5 bases). CDR1 MNHNY and CDR2 SVGAGI come from the germline V gene (reference sequence). Between the trimmed V and J ends, which lost 8 bases and 4 bases, there was a span of 17 bases. The CDR3 has 14 amino acids. The CDR3 coding sequence is TGTGCCAGCCAAGACAGAACATGGCCCTATGGCTACACCTTC. Translating it yields CASQDRTWPYGYTF.

The V and J genes are TRBV6-1 and TRBJ2-2; a weak D match, TRBD2 (5 bases). This CDR3 comprises 16 residues. The V and J ends lost 4 bases and 7 bases respectively, with 19 bases between them. Germline V gives CDR1 MNHNS, CDR2 SASEGT. CDR3 amino acids: CASSALFGGNDGELFF. CDR3 coding DNA: TGTGCCAGCAGTGCCTTGTTTGGAGGAAATGACGGGGAGCTGTTTTTT.

The chain couples TRBV2 to TRBJ2-6; D uncertain. The CDR3 is 15 residues long. CDR1 SNHLY and CDR2 FYNNEI come from the germline V gene. V was pared by 4 bases and J by 1 base, with 8 bases between. CDR3 amino acids: CASSGPTSGANVLTF. The CDR3 coding sequence is TGTGCCAGCAGTGGACCGACGTCTGGGGCCAACGTCCTGACTTTC.

The table lists this clone with a few counts. V is TRBV6-6 and J is TRBJ2-1, with D perhaps TRBD2 (6 bases). V gave up 5 bases and J gave up 8 bases, with 16 bases separating them. CDR3 size: 14 residues. Germline CDR1 reads MNHNY; CDR2 reads SVGAGI (reference sequence). CDR3 bases: TGTGCCAGCAGTCTCCCTCCCATAGCGGATGAGCAGTTCTTC. This encodes CASSLPPIADEQFF.

This chain joins TRBV5-6 and TRBJ2-5; D perhaps matches TRBD2 (5 bases). The V end lost 5 bases, the J end lost 2 bases, and 19 bases lay between the germline ends. The germline gives CDR1 SGHDT, CDR2 YYEEEE. The CDR3 extends over 16 amino acids. Here the CDR3 reads CASSFQSDWKQETQYF. The CDR3 DNA follows: TGTGCCAGCAGTTTTCAATCGGACTGGAAACAAGAGACCCAGTACTTC.

In the case of this clone: This specimen includes other DNA sequences encoding the same CDR3. The chain joins TRBV28 to TRBJ1-2; 7 positions match TRBD1. The germline CDR1 and CDR2 sequences are MDHEN and SYDVKM. The CDR3 sequence is 13 residues long. J gave up 4 bases and V 6 bases, and 5 bases lay outside the gene matches. Written as DNA, the CDR3 is TGTGCCAGCAGACGGGACAGCCTCTATGGCTACACCTTC. Its translation: CASRRDSLYGYTF.

The chain employs TRBV19 and TRBJ1-5; unclear D gene. Germline V CDR1 and CDR2: LNHDA, SQIVND (reference sequence). Deletions cut 7 bases from V and 1 base from J, with 5 bases between. The CDR3 has 12 residues. CDR3: CASMRSNQPQHF. CDR3 sequence (DNA): TGTGCCAGTATGAGAAGCAATCAGCCCCAGCATTTT.

The chain links TRBV2 to TRBJ1-1, with D uncertain. The CDR3 length is 13 residues. Trimming removed 4 bases from V and 3 bases from J, with 9 bases in between. The V gene's germline CDR1 is SNHLY and CDR2 FYNNEI. The CDR3 loop is CASSGWRDTEAFF. DNA for the CDR3: TGTGCCAGCAGTGGATGGAGGGACACTGAAGCTTTCTTT.